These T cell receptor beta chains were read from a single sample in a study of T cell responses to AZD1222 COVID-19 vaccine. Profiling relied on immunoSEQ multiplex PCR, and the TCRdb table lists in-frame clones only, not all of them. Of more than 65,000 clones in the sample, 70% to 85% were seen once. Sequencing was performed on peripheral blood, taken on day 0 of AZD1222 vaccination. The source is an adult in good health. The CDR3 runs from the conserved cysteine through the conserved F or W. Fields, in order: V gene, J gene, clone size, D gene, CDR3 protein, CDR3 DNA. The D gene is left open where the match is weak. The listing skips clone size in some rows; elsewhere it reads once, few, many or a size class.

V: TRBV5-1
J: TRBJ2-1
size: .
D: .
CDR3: CASSFHNEQFF
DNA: TGCGCCAGCAGCTTTCACAATGAGCAGTTCTTC

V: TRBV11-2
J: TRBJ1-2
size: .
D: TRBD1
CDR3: CASSPTGPYGYTF
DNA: TGTGCCAGCAGCCCGACAGGGCCCTATGGCTACACCTTC

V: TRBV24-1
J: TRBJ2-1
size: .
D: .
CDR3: CATSDPEDGNEQFF
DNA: TGTGCCACCAGTGATCCCGAGGACGGCAATGAGCAGTTCTTC

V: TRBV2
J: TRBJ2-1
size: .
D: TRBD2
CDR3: CAGLAGGSYNEQFF
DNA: TGTGCCGGACTAGCGGGTGGCTCCTACAATGAGCAGTTCTTC

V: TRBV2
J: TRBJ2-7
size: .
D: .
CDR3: CASRRTVSYEQYF
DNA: TGTGCCAGCAGGCGGACCGTTTCCTACGAGCAGTACTTC

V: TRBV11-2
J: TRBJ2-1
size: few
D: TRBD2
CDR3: CASSLGRLAGGFNEQFF
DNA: TGTGCCAGCAGCTTAGGCCGACTAGCGGGAGGTTTCAATGAGCAGTTCTTC

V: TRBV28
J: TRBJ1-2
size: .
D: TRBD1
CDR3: CASSLSRFGTGRDYGYTF
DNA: TGTGCCAGCAGTTTATCCCGTTTCGGGACAGGGAGGGACTATGGCTACACCTTC

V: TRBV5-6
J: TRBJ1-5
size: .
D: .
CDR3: CASSFRGGNQPQHF
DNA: TGTGCCAGCAGCTTCAGGGGAGGCAATCAGCCCCAGCATTTT

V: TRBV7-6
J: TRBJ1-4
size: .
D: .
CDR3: CASSSGDSRSNEKLFF
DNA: TGTGCCAGCAGCTCCGGGGACTCCCGCTCTAATGAAAAACTGTTTTTT

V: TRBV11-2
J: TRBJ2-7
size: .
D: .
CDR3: CASLPLRGRYEQYF
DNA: TGTGCCAGCCTGCCATTAAGGGGTCGCTACGAGCAGTACTTC

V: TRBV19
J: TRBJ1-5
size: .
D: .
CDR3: CASSGDRGRDQPQHF
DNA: TGTGCCAGTAGTGGCGACAGAGGTAGAGATCAGCCCCAGCATTTT

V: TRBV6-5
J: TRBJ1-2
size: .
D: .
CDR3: CASSYSATLSNYGYTF
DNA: TGTGCCAGCAGTTACTCGGCGACTCTCTCTAACTATGGCTACACCTTC

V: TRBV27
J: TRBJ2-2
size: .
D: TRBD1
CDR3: CASRTGEHTGELFF
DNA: TGTGCCAGCAGGACAGGGGAGCACACCGGGGAGCTGTTTTTT

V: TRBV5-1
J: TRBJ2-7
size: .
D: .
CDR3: CASSLERYEQYF
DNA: TGCGCCAGCAGCTTGGAAAGGTACGAGCAGTACTTC

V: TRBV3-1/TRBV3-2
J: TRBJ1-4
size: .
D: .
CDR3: CASSPTTNEKLFF
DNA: TGTGCCAGCAGCCCAACAACTAATGAAAAACTGTTTTTT

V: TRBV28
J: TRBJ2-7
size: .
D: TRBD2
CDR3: CASSRGGREQYF
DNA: TGTGCCAGCAGCCGGGGGGGTCGCGAGCAGTACTTC

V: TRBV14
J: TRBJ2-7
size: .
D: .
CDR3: CASSPRDSYEQYF
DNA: TGTGCCAGCAGCCCGCGGGACTCCTATGAGCAGTACTTC

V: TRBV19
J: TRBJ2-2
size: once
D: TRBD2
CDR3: CASSRTGGRAYTGELFF
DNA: TGTGCCAGTAGTCGAACTGGCGGGAGGGCCTACACCGGGGAGCTGTTTTTT

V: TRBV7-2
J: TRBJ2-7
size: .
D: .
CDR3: CASSLDERYYEQYF
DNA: TGTGCCAGCAGCTTAGATGAGCGGTACTACGAGCAGTACTTC

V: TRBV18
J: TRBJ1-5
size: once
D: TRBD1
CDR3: CASSTGQGAYSNQPQHF
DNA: TGTGCCAGCTCAACTGGACAGGGGGCGTATAGCAATCAGCCCCAGCATTTT

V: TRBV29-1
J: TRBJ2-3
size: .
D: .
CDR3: CSVEGWGSQRSTDTQYF
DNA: TGCAGCGTTGAAGGGTGGGGATCCCAACGGAGCACAGATACGCAGTATTTT

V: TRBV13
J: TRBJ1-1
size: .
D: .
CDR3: CATGLSYTEAFF
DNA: TGTGCCACCGGACTCAGCTACACTGAAGCTTTCTTT

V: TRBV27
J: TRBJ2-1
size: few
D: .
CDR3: CASSSPVGRTREQFF
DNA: TGTGCCAGCAGTTCCCCGGTTGGGAGGACTCGTGAGCAGTTCTTC

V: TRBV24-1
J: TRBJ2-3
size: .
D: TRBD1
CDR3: CATEGASTDTQYF
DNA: TGTGCCACCGAGGGGGCGAGCACAGATACGCAGTATTTT